This T cell receptor beta chain is drawn from a study of identical twins. Study observations and caveats: Conclusions relied on cross-sectional statistical analysis, not following the same donors. Alpha sequences out of frame and shared by twins had excess low generation probability. There is a chance that invariant MAIT and iNKT cells partially muddied zero-insertion analyses. Beta out-of-frame sequences showed weaker excess sharing between twins.

Germline V lookup: CDR1 SGHDT, CDR2 YYEEEE. The CDR3 runs 13 residues. V lost 4 bases and J lost 7, with 12 bases in between. Worth noting for this clonotype: Its specificity is unknown.

TCRdb itself ran the 5' RACE reads through MiXCR, one entry per CDR3 protein. The sample shows some 240,000 distinct CDR3 sequences, roughly 8.7% of them seen only once. A further study also used this sample, focusing on yellow fever vaccine responses in identical twins.

What was sequenced was CD8+ T cells sorted from blood. V gene TRBV5-6 combines with J gene TRBJ2-1; no reliable D call. The receptor was isolated from a woman between 18 and 29 years old in good health. DNA for the CDR3: TGTGCCAGCAGCAAACAGAACACTAATGAGCAGTTCTTC. This encodes CASSKQNTNEQFF. Drawing the rest from reference TRBV5-6 and TRBJ2-1, the complete variable domain is DAGVTQSPTHLIKTRGQQVTLRCSPKSGHDTVSWYQQALGQGPQFIFQYYEEEERQRGNFPDRFSGHQFPNYSSELNVNALLLGDSALYLCASSKQNTNEQFFGPGTRLTVL.